The 25 T cell receptor beta chains below all came from one sample that was sequenced in a study of T cells in Graves' hyperthyroidism and ophthalmopathy (dated by TCRdb to the late 2010s). Library prep was done by multiplex PCR. The run used an Illumina HiSeq 2000. The TCR beta CDR3 regions were amplified from RNA transcripts. The TCR CDR3 was subjected to a first round of RT-PCR using the HTBI primer set and the Qiagen OneStep RT-PCR kit. TCRdb reworked the public reads: Q25 trimming with fastp, MiXCR clone assembly, productive beta chains retained. For every CDR3 protein sequence, its rows merge into one entry that carries the most common genes and DNA. The sample table lists some 600,000 distinct CDR3 sequences, about 14% of them with a count of one. Clones ranked in the top ten supply 4.5% to 6% of the sample. The source material was blood. All receptors derive from a woman aged 25 to 39 with Graves' hyperthyroidism that later progressed to Graves' ophthalmopathy.

Many counts were recorded for this clonotype. The chain is built from TRBV12-5 and TRBJ2-7; the match to TRBD1 covers 9 bases. V shed 2 bases and J 4 bases; nucleotides not matched to a gene: 9. The CDR3 runs to 16 residues. Germline V gene lookup returns CDR1 LGHNT and CDR2 FRNRAP. Written as DNA, the CDR3 is TGTGCTAGTGGTTTGAAGCCGGGACAGGGCTTATACGAGCAGTACTTC. It codes for CASGLKPGQGLYEQYF.

This chain links TRBV29-1 with TRBJ2-7; 7 bases match TRBD1. Germline loops: CDR1 SQVTM, CDR2 ANQGSEA. There are 13 residues in the CDR3. The junction had 7 bases not matched to a gene; V was cut back by 7 bases and J by 1 base. CDR3 coding DNA: TGCAGCGCGAGGACAGGTCAGTCCTACGAGCAGTACTTC. Translation gives CSARTGQSYEQYF.

Many counts were recorded for this clonotype. DNA for the CDR3: TGTGCCAGCAGTGAGCCGAGGACTAGCGGCTACGAGCAGTACTTC. This gives the protein CASSEPRTSGYEQYF. This chain joins TRBV6-2 or TRBV6-3 and TRBJ2-7, with 10 bases that match TRBD2. The junction had 7 bases not matched to a gene; V was cut back by 5 bases and J by 3 bases. In germline, CDR1 is MNHEY, CDR2 SVGEGT. The length of the CDR3 is 15 residues.

The rearrangement links TRBV18 to TRBJ2-7; 8 bases are a match to TRBD1. Per the germline V gene, CDR1 is KGHSH and CDR2 is LQKENI. V lost 4 bases and J lost 1; bases outside the gene matches: 9. CDR3 length: 16 amino acids. CDR3 DNA sequence: TGTGCCAGCTCACTTACCCGGGACAGGACTTCCTACGAGCAGTACTTC. Amino acid sequence: CASSLTRDRTSYEQYF. Filled out from reference TRBV18 and TRBJ2-7, the complete variable domain reads NAGVMQNPRHLVRRRGQEARLRCSPMKGHSHVYWYRQLPEEGLKFMVYLQKENIIDESGMPKERFSAEFPKEGPSILRIQQVVRGDSAAYFCASSLTRDRTSYEQYFGPGTRLTVT.

This clonotype was seen ten or more times. V usage is TRBV11-2 and J usage is TRBJ2-6, with D possibly being TRBD2 (6 bases). Per germline, CDR1 SGHAT and CDR2 FQNNGV. The CDR3 has 15 amino acids. V lost 5 bases, J lost 2 bases, and 10 bases lay in between. DNA of the CDR3: TGTGCCAGCAGCCGGGAGTTCACTGGGGCCAACGTCCTGACTTTC. Encoded protein: CASSREFTGANVLTF. Full variable domain (missing parts from reference TRBV11-2 and TRBJ2-6): EAGVAQSPRYKIIEKRQSVAFWCNPISGHATLYWYQQILGQGPKLLIQFQNNGVVDDSQLPKDRFSAERLKGVDSTLKIQPAKLEDSAVYLCASSREFTGANVLTFGAGSRLTVL.

This clonotype has at least ten counts. The chain uses TRBV14 and TRBJ2-7, with 11 bases that match TRBD2. There are 16 residues in the CDR3. Losses at the gene ends were 2 bases for V and 4 bases for J; bases not matched to a gene: 7. CDR1 SGHDN and CDR2 FVKESK come from the germline V gene. CDR3 amino acids: CASSQSFTSGSYEQYF. Here the CDR3 DNA reads TGTGCCAGCAGCCAATCTTTCACTAGCGGGAGTTACGAGCAGTACTTC.

This clonotype was seen repeatedly, ten times or more. The V gene is TRBV28, the J gene TRBJ1-6; 8 bases match TRBD1. The V gene's germline CDR1 is MDHEN and CDR2 SYDVKM. The CDR3 runs to 18 residues. Trimming at V came to 4 bases and at J to 2 bases, leaving 10 bases not matched to a gene. The CDR3 reads CASSYPGQGIAYNSPLHF. The CDR3 nucleotides are TGTGCCAGCAGTTACCCCGGACAGGGCATCGCCTATAATTCACCCCTCCACTTT.

The chain employs TRBV7-9 and TRBJ2-5; D is undetermined. There are 12 residues in the CDR3. The V gene's germline CDR1 is SEHNR and CDR2 FQNEAQ (reference sequence). Trimming cost V 5 bases and J 7 bases, with 11 bases left between them. CDR3 DNA sequence: TGTGCCAGCAGCCCTCGAATCGGGACCCAGTACTTC. It specifies CASSPRIGTQYF.

In this sample, this clonotype turned up many times. The V call is TRBV10-2, the J call TRBJ1-1; 10 positions agree with TRBD1. This CDR3 spans 15 amino acids. The V and J ends lost 6 bases and 0 bases, in that order; junction bases with no gene match: 4. Per germline, CDR1 WSHSY and CDR2 SAAADI. The CDR3 reads CASRKTGGLNTEAFF. The CDR3 bases are TGCGCCAGCAGGAAGACAGGGGGCCTGAACACTGAAGCTTTCTTT.

This clonotype was detected only a few times. The chain has TRBV19 and TRBJ1-1, with D unclear. This CDR3 is 16 amino acids long. V lost 6 bases and J lost 2, with 19 bases in between. Germline values: CDR1 LNHDA, CDR2 SQIVND (reference sequence). This CDR3 reads CASSRSPGGLNTEAFF. CDR3 nucleotides: TGTGCCAGTAGCCGCTCCCCGGGAGGGCTAAACACTGAAGCTTTCTTT.

The table lists this clonotype with many counts. The chain combines TRBV28 with TRBJ2-1; 8 bases match TRBD2. The junction had 8 bases not matched to a gene; V was cut back by 3 bases and J by 7 bases. This CDR3 has 15 amino acids. Germline assignment: CDR1 MDHEN and CDR2 SYDVKM. CDR3 amino acids: CASSFMGLGNNEQFF. The CDR3 DNA reads as TGTGCCAGCAGTTTTATGGGACTAGGGAATAATGAGCAGTTCTTC.

This clonotype was seen many times. The V call is TRBV2, the J call TRBJ1-4; possible D gene TRBD1, 6 bases. The CDR3 contains 15 residues. CDR1 SNHLY and CDR2 FYNNEI come from the germline V gene. V lost 2 bases and J lost 8, with 15 bases in between. The CDR3 nucleotides read TGTGCCAGCAGTGAAAGGGGCAGGGGTGAGGAAAAACTGTTTTTT. As protein: CASSERGRGEEKLFF.

This clonotype was seen ten or more times. The chain carries TRBV7-9 and TRBJ1-2; no reliable D call. The CDR3 runs to 13 residues. Trimming left V 7 bases short and J 2 bases short, with 11 bases between. CDR1 SEHNR and CDR2 FQNEAQ come from the germline V gene (reference sequence). The CDR3, as DNA: TGTGCCAGCATCTTGGAGGGCAACTATGGCTACACCTTC. Its translation is CASILEGNYGYTF.

The table lists this clonotype with many counts. The chain recombines TRBV11-3 with TRBJ2-3; D is ambiguous. Trimming took 0 bases from V and 2 from J, leaving 9 bases between them. Germline loops: CDR1 SGHNT, CDR2 YENEEA. The CDR3 loop spans 15 amino acids. DNA of the CDR3: TGTGCCAGCAGCTTAGATCCCGGATACACAGATACGCAGTATTTT. Protein sequence: CASSLDPGYTDTQYF.

This clonotype has ten or more counts. The V gene is TRBV27, the J gene TRBJ1-5, with a possible D match to TRBD1 (5 bases). Germline CDR1 and CDR2: MNHEY and SMNVEV (reference sequence). V was cut by 5 bases and J by 7 bases, with 18 bases left in between. The CDR3 loop spans 15 amino acids. The CDR3 DNA follows: TGTGCCAGCAGTCCCCTCGGGGCCGACAGACAGCCCCAGCATTTT. This encodes CASSPLGADRQPQHF.

This clonotype was observed at least ten times. The J gene is TRBJ2-7, the V gene TRBV20-1, with 7 bases lining up with TRBD2. V gave up 6 bases and J gave up 4 bases; unmatched junction bases: 6. Germline loops: CDR1 DFQATT, CDR2 SNEGSKA (reference sequence). This CDR3 is built from 12 residues. CDR3 sequence (DNA): TGCAGTGCCTCTAGCGGCCGTTACGAGCAGTACTTC. It translates to CSASSGRYEQYF.

Many counts were recorded for this clonotype. V gene TRBV19 combines with J gene TRBJ1-1; D uncertain. There are 14 residues in the CDR3. Germline lookup yields CDR1 LNHDA and CDR2 SQIVND (reference sequence). V was clipped by 1 base and J by 5 bases, with 11 bases between them. CDR3 protein: CASSIGPGLTEAFF. CDR3 DNA: TGTGCCAGTAGTATAGGCCCTGGGTTAACTGAAGCTTTCTTT.

Only a few counts were recorded for this clonotype. The V gene is TRBV5-5, the J gene TRBJ1-2; D unclear. The CDR3 spans 12 residues. The V gene lost 7 bases and the J gene lost 2 bases, with 9 bases spanning the gap. CDR1 is SGHKS and CDR2 is YYEKEE in the germline V gene (reference sequence). The CDR3 reads CASRRDNYGYTF. The CDR3 bases are TGTGCCAGCCGGAGAGACAACTATGGCTACACCTTC.

This clonotype has at least ten counts. The V and J genes are TRBV10-3 and TRBJ2-2; 8 nucleotides match TRBD1. Germline loops: CDR1 ENHRY, CDR2 SYGVKD. CDR3 size: 16 residues. J was trimmed by 4 bases and V by 7 bases; bases with no gene match: 11. The CDR3 DNA reads TGTGCCATCACCCCCGGACAGGGTGGGACCACCGGGGAGCTGTTTTTT. Translating gives CAITPGQGGTTGELFF.

This clonotype was found a few times. The gene calls are TRBV4-2 and TRBJ2-3; no clear D gene. This CDR3 spans 15 amino acids. Trimming took off 0 bases at V and 3 bases at J, with 10 bases between the two ends. Germline CDR1 and CDR2: LGHNA and YNFKEQ. The CDR3 DNA reads as TGTGCCAGCAGCCAAGAATGGGCTAGAACAGATACGCAGTATTTT. This gives the protein CASSQEWARTDTQYF.

The rearrangement uses TRBV29-1 and TRBJ1-1; D gene uncertain. The CDR3 loop spans 13 amino acids. Germline CDR1 reads SQVTM; CDR2 reads ANQGSEA. V lost 6 bases and J lost 3, with 14 bases in between. The CDR3 loop is CSVRRVLDTEAFF. Here the CDR3 DNA reads TGCAGCGTGAGAAGGGTGTTGGACACTGAAGCTTTCTTT.

This rearrangement joins TRBV20-1 to TRBJ1-4, with D possibly TRBD1 on 6 matching bases. The germline gives CDR1 DFQATT, CDR2 SNEGSKA (reference sequence). The CDR3 totals 14 residues. Trimming took off 6 bases at V and 4 bases at J, with 15 bases between the two ends. CDR3 protein: CSAYREGDNEKLFF. The CDR3 region has the DNA TGCAGTGCCTACAGGGAGGGGGATAATGAAAAACTGTTTTTT.

This clonotype has a handful of counts. The J gene is TRBJ1-4, the V gene TRBV19; possible D gene TRBD1, 5 bases. This CDR3 spans 13 amino acids. Germline loops: CDR1 LNHDA, CDR2 SQIVND (reference sequence). V was clipped by 10 bases and J by 3 bases, with 12 bases between them. CDR3 DNA: TGTGCCATTTCCCGAGGGGCTAATGAAAAACTGTTTTTT. Translated: CAISRGANEKLFF.

The chain joins TRBV27 to TRBJ2-3; D is perhaps TRBD2 (6 bases). In germline, CDR1 is MNHEY, CDR2 SMNVEV (reference sequence). The CDR3 has 15 amino acids. Trimming pared 7 bases from V and 3 bases from J, leaving 17 bases between. The CDR3 region is CASMRSGGRTDTQYF. In nucleotides, the CDR3 is TGTGCCAGCATGCGGAGCGGAGGGAGGACAGATACGCAGTATTTT.

In its sample, this clonotype was seen a few times. The rearrangement joins TRBV5-8 to TRBJ2-7; 8 nucleotides align to TRBD1. V was clipped by 5 bases and J by 3 bases; unmatched bases: 7. The length of the CDR3 is 14 residues. Germline lookup yields CDR1 SGHTS and CDR2 YDEGEE. CDR3 bases: TGTGCCAGCAGGTGGGACAGGTGGAGCTACGAGCAGTACTTC. It translates to CASRWDRWSYEQYF. The entire variable domain, with the rest obtained from reference TRBV5-8 and TRBJ2-7, is as follows: EAGVTQSPTHLIKTRGQQATLRCSPISGHTSVYWYQQALGLGLQFLLWYDEGEERNRGNFPPRFSGRQFPNYSSELNVNALELEDSALYLCASRWDRWSYEQYFGPGTRLTVT.